Below, 27 T cell receptor beta chains from the same sample are listed, as sequenced in a study of cytomegalovirus exposure and HLA in healthy donors. PCR primers comprised 60 Vbeta and 13 Jbeta primers. The table came from immunoSEQ multiplex PCR; TCRdb's copy has only in-frame clones and leaves some out. This table holds fewer than 350,000 clones, about 90% found once. The sequencing input was PBMCs. The receptor set was obtained from a young woman in good health and CMV-seronegative.

This clone is a singleton in its sample. The chain carries TRBV10-1 and TRBJ2-5; D perhaps matches TRBD2 (6 bases). This CDR3 is built from 15 residues. The germline gives CDR1 WNHNN, CDR2 SYGVQD (reference sequence). Trimming took off 0 bases at V and 5 bases at J, with 13 bases between the two ends. The DNA of the CDR3 is TGCGCCAGCAGTGAGTCGGGGGGTAACGGGGAGACCCAGTACTTC. Translated, it gives CASSESGGNGETQYF.

V usage is TRBV7-8 and J usage is TRBJ2-7; 11 bases line up with TRBD1. J gave up 3 bases and V 1 base, and 2 bases lay outside the gene matches. The CDR3 has 15 amino acids. CDR1 and CDR2 (germline): SGHVS, FQNEAQ. The DNA for the CDR3 is TGTGCCAGCAGCTTAGGGGGACAGGGGGTCTACGAGCAGTACTTC. It encodes CASSLGGQGVYEQYF.

The rearrangement joins TRBV4-2 to TRBJ2-3; TRBD2 might be the D (6 bases). Trimming stripped 1 base from V and 2 bases from J, with 10 bases between. The germline V gene has CDR1 LGHNA and CDR2 YNFKEQ. This CDR3 has 15 residues. CDR3 region: CASSQVAGTTDTQYF. CDR3 DNA: TGTGCCAGCAGCCAAGTCGCGGGGACCACAGATACGCAGTATTTT.

The chain employs TRBV27 and TRBJ2-7; D unclear. The germline V gene encodes CDR1 MNHEY and CDR2 SMNVEV (reference sequence). The CDR3 has 13 residues. Trimming removed 5 bases at V and 5 bases at J, with 13 bases between. CDR3 sequence reads: CASSRESLDEQYF. DNA of the CDR3: TGTGCCAGCAGTCGAGAGAGCCTGGACGAGCAGTACTTC.

The chain is built from TRBV2 and TRBJ1-1; D call uncertain. The V gene's germline CDR1 is SNHLY and CDR2 FYNNEI. Trimming stripped 4 bases from V and 0 bases from J, with 9 bases between. This CDR3 has 14 residues. The CDR3: CASSGSRMNTEAFF. DNA for the CDR3: TGTGCCAGCAGTGGAAGCCGAATGAACACTGAAGCTTTCTTT.

This clone was observed a few times. V gene TRBV5-1 combines with J gene TRBJ1-1, with TRBD1 matching 7 bases. This CDR3 spans 15 amino acids. Trimming removed 1 base from V and 6 bases from J; junction bases left unmatched: 9. Germline V gene lookup returns CDR1 SGHRS and CDR2 YFSETQ. CDR3 DNA: TGCGCCAGCAGCTTGTTCTCGAGGGGGCAGGCTGAAGCTTTCTTT. This codes for CASSLFSRGQAEAFF.

The V gene is TRBV6-1, the J gene TRBJ1-3, with D tentatively TRBD1 (5 bases). Germline-derived CDR1 and CDR2 are MNHNS and SASEGT. The CDR3 has 14 residues. V was pared by 3 bases and J by 3 bases, with 9 bases between. The DNA of the CDR3 is TGTGCCAGCAGTGACAGGGCAGGTGGAAACACCATATATTTT. It translates to CASSDRAGGNTIYF.

The rearrangement joins TRBV6-1 to TRBJ2-1, with 7 positions matching TRBD2. This CDR3 has 14 residues. J gave up 6 bases and V 5 bases, and 7 bases lay outside the gene matches. Germline V gives CDR1 MNHNS, CDR2 SASEGT. CDR3 sequence: CASSRRGFSNEQFF. CDR3 DNA sequence: TGTGCCAGCAGTAGGCGGGGGTTTTCCAATGAGCAGTTCTTC.

The rearrangement links TRBV7-8 to TRBJ1-5, with D maybe TRBD1 (5 bases). CDR1 and CDR2 from the germline V gene are SGHVS and FQNEAQ. V was cut by 5 bases and J by 6 bases, with 17 bases left in between. The length of the CDR3 is 15 residues. CDR3 loop: CASSLDSYPSQPQHF. DNA for the CDR3: TGTGCCAGCAGCCTCGACAGCTACCCCAGTCAGCCCCAGCATTTT.

This clone was counted a single time. The V call is TRBV5-5, the J call TRBJ1-5; D remains ambiguous. V lost 3 bases and J 3 bases, leaving 13 bases between the germline ends. The CDR3 loop spans 15 amino acids. Germline values: CDR1 SGHKS, CDR2 YYEKEE (reference sequence). CDR3 in DNA: TGTGCCAGCAGCTCCCGGGGAGGGAACAATCAGCCCCAGCATTTT. Translated, it gives CASSSRGGNNQPQHF.

The V and J genes are TRBV7-9 and TRBJ2-5; D unclear. V lost 4 bases, J lost 5 bases, and 5 bases lay in between. The germline V gene encodes CDR1 SEHNR and CDR2 FQNEAQ (reference sequence). The CDR3 runs to 11 residues. The CDR3 protein is CASSSRETQYF. CDR3 in DNA: TGTGCCAGCAGCTCTCGGGAGACCCAGTACTTC.

This clone was found a few times. V gene TRBV6-5 combines with J gene TRBJ1-2; D gene ambiguous. V was pared by 7 bases and J by 3 bases, with 15 bases between. Germline CDR1 is MNHEY and CDR2 is SVGAGI. This CDR3 is 14 amino acids long. The CDR3 region has the DNA TGTGCCAGCACCACCCGGTTGGGCCACTATGGCTACACCTTC. Translation gives CASTTRLGHYGYTF.

This clone has only a few counts. The genes are TRBV6-6 and TRBJ1-1; 7 nucleotides match TRBD1. Germline V lookup: CDR1 MNHNY, CDR2 SVGAGI (reference sequence). The CDR3 is made up of 15 amino acids. The J segment lost 0 bases and the V segment lost 2 bases, leaving 3 bases of the junction unmatched. The CDR3 nucleotides are TGTGCCAGCAGTTACATGACAGGGATGAACACTGAAGCTTTCTTT. Translated: CASSYMTGMNTEAFF.

This chain links TRBV12-5 with TRBJ2-7; 9 bases match TRBD1. The ends lost 5 bases at V and 2 bases at J; junction bases unmatched: 4. Germline values: CDR1 LGHNT, CDR2 FRNRAP. The CDR3 runs to 14 residues. DNA of the CDR3: TGTGCTAGTGGTCGGACAGGGGCCCCCTACGAGCAGTACTTC. This sequence encodes CASGRTGAPYEQYF.

The rearrangement links TRBV27 to TRBJ2-7; TRBD1 is a possible D gene (6 bases). Looked up from germline, CDR1 is MNHEY and CDR2 is SMNVEV (reference sequence). CDR3 length equals 15 residues. With 5 bases removed from V and 2 bases from J, the gap between germline ends came to 16 bases. The CDR3 reads CASSALGQKTYEQYF. DNA for the CDR3: TGTGCCAGCAGTGCTCTCGGACAGAAGACCTACGAGCAGTACTTC.

V and J are TRBV5-4 and TRBJ1-2; TRBD1 aligns across 8 bases. The CDR3 contains 17 residues. CDR1 SGHNT and CDR2 YYREEE come from the germline V gene (reference sequence). V was pared by 4 bases and J by 5 bases, with 16 bases of the junction left unmatched. This CDR3 reads CASSTKDRAVMDYGYTF. The DNA of the CDR3 is TGTGCCAGCAGCACCAAGGACAGGGCGGTTATGGATTATGGCTACACCTTC. The complete variable domain, with remaining parts taken from reference TRBV5-4 and TRBJ1-2, reads ETGVTQSPTHLIKTRGQQVTLRCSSQSGHNTVSWYQQALGQGPQFIFQYYREEENGRGNFPPRFSGLQFPNYSSELNVNALELDDSALYLCASSTKDRAVMDYGYTFGSGTRLTVV.

V gene TRBV9 combines with J gene TRBJ1-3, with 9 bases identical to TRBD1. Trimming took 2 bases from V and 0 from J; bases not matched to a gene: 12. The CDR3 runs to 19 residues. The V gene's germline CDR1 is SGDLS and CDR2 YYNGEE. The CDR3 DNA reads as TGTGCCAGCAGCGTTGGGGACAGGGAGAGAGGAAACTCTGGAAACACCATATATTTT. Translated: CASSVGDRERGNSGNTIYF. Looking up the rest from reference TRBV9 and TRBJ1-3 gives the full variable domain: DSGVTQTPKHLITATGQRVTLRCSPRSGDLSVYWYQQSLDQGLQFLIQYYNGEERAKGNILERFSAQQFPDLHSELNLSSLELGDSALYFCASSVGDRERGNSGNTIYFGEGSWLTVV.

The CDR3 sequence is CASSLTLAGDTEAFF. The CDR3 bases are TGCGCCAGCAGCTTGACGCTCGCGGGGGACACTGAAGCTTTCTTT. V gene TRBV5-1 combines with J gene TRBJ1-1; tentative D call: TRBD1 (5 bases). The CDR3 is made up of 15 amino acids. Per the germline V gene, CDR1 is SGHRS and CDR2 is YFSETQ. The V gene lost 1 base and the J gene lost 3 bases, with 13 bases spanning the gap.

The count of this clone is one. The gene calls are TRBV6-1 and TRBJ2-7; D is perhaps TRBD2 (6 bases). CDR3 length: 14 amino acids. CDR1 is MNHNS and CDR2 is SASEGT in the germline V gene. Trimming left V 3 bases short and J 3 bases short, with 12 bases between. The CDR3 loop is CASSDGVGGYEQYF. CDR3 DNA: TGTGCCAGCAGTGATGGGGTGGGGGGCTACGAGCAGTACTTC.

The chain couples TRBV19 to TRBJ1-1; 7 positions match TRBD1. J gave up 2 bases and V 1 base, and 13 bases lay outside the gene matches. The CDR3 is made up of 18 amino acids. Germline-derived CDR1 and CDR2 are LNHDA and SQIVND (reference sequence). As DNA, the CDR3 is TGTGCCAGTAGTATAGCCATGCCGGGACAGCAACCTAACACTGAAGCTTTCTTT. This gives the protein CASSIAMPGQQPNTEAFF. The variable domain in full, with the rest retrieved from reference TRBV19 and TRBJ1-1, is DGGITQSPKYLFRKEGQNVTLSCEQNLNHDAMYWYRQDPGQGLRLIYYSQIVNDFQKGDIAEGYSVSREKKESFPLTVTSAQKNPTAFYLCASSIAMPGQQPNTEAFFGQGTRLTVV.

The V call is TRBV6-5, the J call TRBJ2-7; 7 bases match TRBD2. The CDR3 contains 13 residues. Germline V gene sequence: CDR1 MNHEY, CDR2 SVGAGI. The trim removed 5 bases at V and 6 bases at J, leaving 7 bases unmatched. CDR3 amino acids: CASSSGTTLEQYF. CDR3 in DNA: TGTGCCAGCAGTAGCGGGACTACCCTCGAGCAGTACTTC.

This clone was recorded a few times. This chain links TRBV7-9 with TRBJ1-4; D is unresolved. With 2 bases removed from V and 8 bases from J, the gap between germline ends came to 12 bases. This CDR3 region has 14 residues. CDR1 and CDR2 from the germline V gene are SEHNR and FQNEAQ (reference sequence). The CDR3 here is CASSLIRGREKLFF. The CDR3 DNA follows: TGTGCCAGCAGCTTAATCCGAGGGAGAGAAAAACTGTTTTTT. Combining the CDR3 with reference TRBV7-9 and TRBJ1-4 gives the whole variable domain DTGVSQNPRHKITKRGQNVTFRCDPISEHNRLYWYRQTLGQGPEFLTYFQNEAQLEKSRLLSDRFSAERPKGSFSTLEIQRTEQGDSAMYLCASSLIRGREKLFFGSGTQLSVL.

The table lists this clone with a count of one. The chain uses TRBV6-5 and TRBJ1-1; D is unclear. V was pared by 5 bases and J by 6 bases, with 16 bases between. Germline loops: CDR1 MNHEY, CDR2 SVGAGI. The CDR3 consists of 14 residues. The CDR3 loop reads CASSDSQNRAEAFF. As DNA, the CDR3 is TGTGCCAGCAGTGATTCCCAAAACCGGGCTGAAGCTTTCTTT.

The genes are TRBV11-2 and TRBJ2-7, with TRBD2 identical over 12 bases. The CDR3 runs 19 residues. In germline, CDR1 is SGHAT, CDR2 FQNNGV. Trimming took 5 bases from V and 2 from J; bases not matched to a gene: 16. CDR3 residues: CASSLGGTSGGKVTYEQYF. CDR3 sequence (DNA): TGTGCCAGCAGCCTAGGGGGCACTAGCGGGGGGAAGGTGACCTACGAGCAGTACTTC.

The CDR3, as DNA: TGTGCCAGCAGCGGAATGGGGGACTTAGGGGACAATGAGCAGTTCTTC. It specifies CASSGMGDLGDNEQFF. The chain has TRBV5-6 and TRBJ2-1, with D possibly TRBD2 on 6 matching bases. V lost 4 bases, J lost 5 bases, and 19 bases lay in between. From germline, CDR1 is SGHDT and CDR2 YYEEEE. The CDR3 sequence is 16 residues long.

This clone was counted between two and nine times. V is TRBV5-4 and J is TRBJ2-1, with D tentatively TRBD1 (5 bases). Looked up from germline, CDR1 is SGHNT and CDR2 is YYREEE (reference sequence). The CDR3 loop spans 15 amino acids. V was trimmed by 1 base and J by 0 bases, leaving 8 bases between them. The CDR3 protein is CASSLRGISYNEQFF. Written as DNA, the CDR3 is TGTGCCAGCAGCTTGAGGGGCATCTCCTACAATGAGCAGTTCTTC.

The genes are TRBV2 and TRBJ1-3, with 7 nucleotides matching TRBD1. Trimming took 0 bases from V and 4 from J; bases not matched to a gene: 6. Germline V gene lookup returns CDR1 SNHLY and CDR2 FYNNEI. This CDR3 contains 16 residues. This chain's CDR3 is CASSEATGAFGNTIYF. The CDR3 bases are TGTGCCAGCAGTGAAGCAACAGGGGCTTTCGGAAACACCATATATTTT.